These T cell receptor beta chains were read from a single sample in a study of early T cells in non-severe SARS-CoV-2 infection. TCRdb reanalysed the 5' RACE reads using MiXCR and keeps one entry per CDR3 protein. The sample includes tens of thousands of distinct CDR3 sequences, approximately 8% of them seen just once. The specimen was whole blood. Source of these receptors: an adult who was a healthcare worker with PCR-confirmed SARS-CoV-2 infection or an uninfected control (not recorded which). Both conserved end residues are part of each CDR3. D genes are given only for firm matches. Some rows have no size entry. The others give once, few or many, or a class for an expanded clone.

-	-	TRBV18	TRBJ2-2	TGTGCCAGCTCACCAGATAACACCGGGGAGCTGTTTTTT	CASSPDNTGELFF
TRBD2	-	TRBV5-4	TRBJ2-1	TGTGCCAGCAGCTTTTCGGGACTAGGGGTTGGCAATGAGCAGTTCTTC	CASSFSGLGVGNEQFF
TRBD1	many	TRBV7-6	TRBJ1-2	TGTGCCAGCAGTTCCCGGGACAGGGGGCAGGGCTACACCTTC	CASSSRDRGQGYTF
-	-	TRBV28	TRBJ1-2	TGTGCCAGCAGTCCGCTGACAGCTAACTATGGCTACACCTTC	CASSPLTANYGYTF
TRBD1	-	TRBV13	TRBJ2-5	TGTGCCAGCAGCTCAGGGACAGGGCAAGAGACCCAGTACTTC	CASSSGTGQETQYF
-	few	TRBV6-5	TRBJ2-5	TGTGCCAGCAGTTACCATCGTCTCAAGACCCAGTACTTC	CASSYHRLKTQYF
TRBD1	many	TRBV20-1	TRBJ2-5	TGCAGTGCTAGAGACGGGGACAGGGGAGAGACCCAGTACTTC	CSARDGDRGETQYF
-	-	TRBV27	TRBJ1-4	TGTGCCAGCAGTCCCCGGACCGGGCGGGGAGTTGAAAAACTGTTTTTT	CASSPRTGRGVEKLFF
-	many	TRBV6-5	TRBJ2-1	TGTGCCAGCAGTTACTCTTGGCCTAGCGAGGATGAGCAGTTCTTC	CASSYSWPSEDEQFF
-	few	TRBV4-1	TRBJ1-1	TGCGCCAGCAGCCCCGGACAGAATTCGAACACTGAAGCTTTCTTT	CASSPGQNSNTEAFF
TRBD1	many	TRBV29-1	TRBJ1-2	TGCAGCGTTGATAACAGGGGATTAGAAAATTATGGCTACACCTTC	CSVDNRGLENYGYTF
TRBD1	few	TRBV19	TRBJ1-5	TGTGCCAGTGGGACAGGACTGAATAGCAATCAGCCCCAGCATTTT	CASGTGLNSNQPQHF
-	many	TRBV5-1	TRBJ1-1	TGCGCCAGCAGCTTACAAGGGGTGAACACTGAAGCTTTCTTT	CASSLQGVNTEAFF
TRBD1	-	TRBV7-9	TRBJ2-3	TGTGCCAGCAGCTTAACCCAGGGGGCAGCAGATACGCAGTATTTT	CASSLTQGAADTQYF
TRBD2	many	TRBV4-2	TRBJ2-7	TGTGCCAGCAGCCCCCTCCGGGGGGTCCCGGGCGAGCAGTACTTC	CASSPLRGVPGEQYF
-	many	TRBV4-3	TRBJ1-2	TGCGCCAGCAGCCAAGATAATGGCAGTGGCCGTAACTATGGCTACACCTTC	CASSQDNGSGRNYGYTF
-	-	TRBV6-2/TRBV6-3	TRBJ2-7	TGTGCCAGCAGTCGAGAGGGGTACGAGCAGTACTTC	CASSREGYEQYF